Following are 6 T cell receptor beta chains from one sample sequenced in a study of blood T cell repertoires in COVID-19. Assay: immunoSEQ multiplex PCR; the TCRdb copy retains only in-frame clones and omits some. Of 250,000 to 300,000 clones listed, nearly 90% are singletons. The sequenced material came from peripheral blood. These TCRs come from a woman aged 25 to 39 with acute or convalescent COVID-19.

The chain employs TRBV6-2 or TRBV6-3 and TRBJ1-5, with D tentatively TRBD1 (6 bases). Trimming took off 0 bases at V and 3 bases at J, with 21 bases between the two ends. Germline-derived CDR1 and CDR2 are MNHEY and SVGEGT. The length of the CDR3 is 19 residues. The DNA for the CDR3 is TGTGCCAGCAGTTACTCGTGGCGGTCAGGGGCCGTGCCCAATCAGCCCCAGCATTTT. Protein sequence: CASSYSWRSGAVPNQPQHF.

The CDR3 bases are TGTGCCAGTAGTATAGGCTTAGGACAGCTAACCTACGAGCAGTACTTC. It translates to CASSIGLGQLTYEQYF. V usage is TRBV19 and J usage is TRBJ2-7; D perhaps matches TRBD1 (6 bases). Germline V gene lookup returns CDR1 LNHDA and CDR2 SQIVND (reference sequence). Between the trimmed V and J ends, which lost 1 base and 2 bases, there was a span of 15 bases. The CDR3 totals 16 residues.

The gene calls are TRBV13 and TRBJ2-1; D is undetermined. The V end was cut by 2 bases, the J end by 1 base, with 6 bases between. Germline V gene lookup returns CDR1 PRHDT and CDR2 FYEKMQ (reference sequence). The CDR3 spans 14 residues. CDR3 loop: CASSLSMSYNEQFF. CDR3 in DNA: TGTGCCAGCAGCTTATCAATGTCCTACAATGAGCAGTTCTTC.

In regard to this clone: Additional DNA sequences in this sample encode the identical CDR3. This chain connects TRBV7-9 to TRBJ2-7; weak D call: TRBD2 (5 bases). V lost 4 bases and J lost 2, with 9 bases in between. The CDR3 runs to 13 residues. Per the germline V gene, CDR1 is SEHNR and CDR2 is FQNEAQ (reference sequence). The CDR3 region is CASSSSGAYEQYF. CDR3 DNA sequence: TGTGCCAGCAGCTCGAGCGGAGCCTACGAGCAGTACTTC. Full variable domain (missing parts from reference TRBV7-9 and TRBJ2-7): DTGVSQNPRHKITKRGQNVTFRCDPISEHNRLYWYRQTLGQGPEFLTYFQNEAQLEKSRLLSDRFSAERPKGSFSTLEIQRTEQGDSAMYLCASSSSGAYEQYFGPGTRLTVT.

The V and J genes are TRBV7-2 and TRBJ1-2; no clear D gene. Germline CDR1 and CDR2: SGHTA and FQGNSA. CDR3 size: 14 residues. With 7 bases removed from V and 6 bases from J, the gap between germline ends came to 18 bases. The CDR3 sequence is CASTPLSVAHGYTF. In nucleotides, the CDR3 is TGTGCCAGCACCCCGTTGTCCGTGGCCCATGGCTACACCTTC.

The V call is TRBV6-5, the J call TRBJ2-7, with a possible D match to TRBD2 (6 bases). Germline-derived CDR1 and CDR2 are MNHEY and SVGAGI. This CDR3 is built from 11 residues. Trimming removed 8 bases from V and 6 bases from J, with 11 bases in between. The CDR3 region has the DNA TGTGCCAGCGGGGTAGCGGCCGAGCAGTACTTC. It translates to CASGVAAEQYF.